Listed here are 9 T cell receptor beta chains from one sample, sequenced in a study of T cells in Graves' hyperthyroidism and ophthalmopathy. Using RNA transcripts as the source, TCR beta CDR3 regions were amplified. Initially, a first-round RT-PCR of the TCR CDR3 employed the HTBI primer set. TCRdb re-called the multiplex PCR reads through MiXCR, storing one row per CDR3 protein. Seen here are a few hundred thousand distinct CDR3 sequences, 46% observed once, and the top ten hold 15% to 20%. Sequencing was performed on peripheral blood or thyroid tissue (not recorded which). The receptors were sampled from an adult woman with Graves' disease, either hyperthyroidism or ophthalmopathy (not recorded which).

The V and J genes are TRBV20-1 and TRBJ2-2, with TRBD2 matching over 7 bases. Per germline, CDR1 DFQATT and CDR2 SNEGSKA (reference sequence). This CDR3 has 16 residues. With 1 base clipped from V and 1 base from J, the junction kept 6 bases outside the gene matches. The CDR3 sequence: CSARVPGRGNTGELFF. The DNA for the CDR3 is TGCAGTGCTAGAGTCCCAGGGAGGGGGAACACCGGGGAGCTGTTTTTT.

The chain carries TRBV19 and TRBJ2-6, with 10 bases identical to TRBD1. Trimming took 4 bases from V and 6 from J; bases not matched to a gene: 6. CDR1 is LNHDA, CDR2 SQIVND, per germline (reference sequence). There are 16 residues in the CDR3. CDR3 DNA: TGTGCCAGTAGTACCGACAGGGGGCCGGAGGCCAACGTCCTGACTTTC. Its protein product is CASSTDRGPEANVLTF. Full variable domain (rest looked up from reference TRBV19 and TRBJ2-6): DGGITQSPKYLFRKEGQNVTLSCEQNLNHDAMYWYRQDPGQGLRLIYYSQIVNDFQKGDIAEGYSVSREKKESFPLTVTSAQKNPTAFYLCASSTDRGPEANVLTFGAGSRLTVL.

The sample holds one count of this clonotype. The V and J genes are TRBV10-3 and TRBJ2-6; the D gene is possibly TRBD2 (6 bases). The CDR3 loop spans 15 amino acids. The V and J ends lost 6 bases and 2 bases respectively, with 11 bases between them. Germline values: CDR1 ENHRY, CDR2 SYGVKD. CDR3 nucleotide sequence: TGTGCCATCAGAAAGGGAGGAGCTGGGGCCAACGTCCTGACTTTC. Amino acids: CAIRKGGAGANVLTF.

The chain couples TRBV7-3 to TRBJ1-4; D is undetermined. V dropped 4 bases and J dropped 3 bases, with 9 bases sitting between them. CDR3 length equals 14 residues. CDR1 and CDR2 (germline): SGHTA, FQGTGA. CDR3 protein: CASSSSWANEKLFF. For the CDR3, the DNA is TGTGCCAGCAGCTCATCTTGGGCTAATGAAAAACTGTTTTTT.

CDR3 nucleotides: TGTGCCAGCAGTTTAATAGGTTTTCAGAACACTGAAGCTTTCTTT. It is translated as CASSLIGFQNTEAFF. V gene TRBV28 combines with J gene TRBJ1-1; no firm D call. The CDR3 extends over 15 amino acids. Trimming took off 2 bases at V and 1 base at J, with 11 bases between the two ends. Germline lookup yields CDR1 MDHEN and CDR2 SYDVKM.

About this clonotype: The conserved phenylalanine or tryptophan is not found at the CDR3 terminus, so this likely reflects a read error. The chain carries TRBV7-2 and TRBJ1-1; D is undetermined. V gave up 4 bases and J gave up 2 bases, with 8 bases separating them. The germline V gene has CDR1 SGHTA and CDR2 FQGNSA. The CDR3 consists of 13 residues. CDR3 sequence reads: CASSSALNTEAFL. In DNA form, the CDR3 reads TGTGCCAGCAGCTCGGCCCTAAACACTGAAGCTTTCCTT.

CDR3 sequence (DNA): TGTGCCACCAGCAGAATTGGACAGGGGATAGGTCAAGAGACCCAGTACTTC. Translated: CATSRIGQGIGQETQYF. The chain uses TRBV15 and TRBJ2-5; 9 bases align to TRBD1. The CDR3 length is 17 residues. Trimming removed 2 bases from V and 2 bases from J; junction bases left unmatched: 9. Germline CDR1 and CDR2: LNHNV and YYDKDF (reference sequence).

In its sample, this clonotype was seen many times. The gene calls are TRBV30 and TRBJ2-1; D may be TRBD2 (6 bases). Per the germline V gene, CDR1 is GTSNPN and CDR2 is SVGIG (reference sequence). This CDR3 is built from 14 residues. V was cut by 2 bases and J by 5 bases, with 13 bases left in between. CDR3 coding DNA: TGTGCCTGGAGTAATGGCGGGATCAACAATGAGCAGTTCTTC. Its protein is CAWSNGGINNEQFF.

The rearrangement uses TRBV11-2 and TRBJ1-3; perhaps TRBD1 as D (5 bases). Trimming left V 7 bases short and J 4 bases short, with 14 bases between. Germline V gene sequence: CDR1 SGHAT, CDR2 FQNNGV. This CDR3 is built from 14 residues. The CDR3 reads CASKDRWEGNTIYF. CDR3 sequence (DNA): TGTGCCAGCAAAGACAGATGGGAGGGAAACACCATATATTTT.